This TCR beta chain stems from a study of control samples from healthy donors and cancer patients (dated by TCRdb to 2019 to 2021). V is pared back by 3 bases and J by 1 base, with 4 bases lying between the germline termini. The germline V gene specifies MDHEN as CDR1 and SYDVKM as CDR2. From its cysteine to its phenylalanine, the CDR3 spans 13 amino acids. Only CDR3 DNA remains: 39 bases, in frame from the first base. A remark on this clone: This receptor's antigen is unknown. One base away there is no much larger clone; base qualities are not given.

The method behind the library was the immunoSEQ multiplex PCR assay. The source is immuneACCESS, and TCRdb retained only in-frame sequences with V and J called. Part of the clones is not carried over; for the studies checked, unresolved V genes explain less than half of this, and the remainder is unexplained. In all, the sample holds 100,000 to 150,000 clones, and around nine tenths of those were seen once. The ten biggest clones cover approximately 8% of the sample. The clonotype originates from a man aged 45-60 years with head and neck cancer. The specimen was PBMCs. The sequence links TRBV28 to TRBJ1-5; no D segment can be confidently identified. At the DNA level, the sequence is TGTGCCAGCAGTTTCTTAAGCAATCAGCCCCAGCATTTT. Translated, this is CASSFLSNQPQHF.